The clone carrying this T cell receptor (beta chain) was counted between two and nine times. This sample is part of a study of cytomegalovirus exposure and HLA in healthy donors. Germline V gene data show CDR1 as LGHNA and CDR2 as YSLEER. V lost 1 base to trimming and J lost 0 bases, with 6 bases between them. The CDR3 covers 14 residues. The PCR had 60 Vbeta and 13 Jbeta primers. Clones were read by immunoSEQ multiplex PCR, and TCRdb kept only the in-frame ones, dropping some. Of over 150,000 clones in the sample, 60% to 80% were seen once. The sequencing sample was made of PBMCs. This receptor was obtained from a male donor in good health and CMV-seronegative. The chain uses TRBV4-3 and TRBJ2-5, with D unresolved. The CDR3 here is CASSQGQNQETQYF. CDR3 sequence (DNA): TGCGCCAGCAGCCAAGGGCAGAACCAAGAGACCCAGTACTTC.